One sample yielded the 12 T cell receptor beta chains listed below, sequenced in a study of T-cell memory formation after mild COVID-19. TCRdb redid the calling of the 5' RACE reads with MiXCR, one entry per CDR3 protein. Of some 50,000 distinct CDR3 sequences in the sample, roughly 27% were seen once. Source material: PBMCs or a T cell subset sorted from them (not recorded which). The receptors come from a man between 18 and 29 years old who had mild COVID-19 (a few samples of this study predate the infection). Cell type and time point are not known.

The genes are TRBV6-6 and TRBJ1-4; 8 nucleotides agree with TRBD1. The V segment lost 4 bases and the J segment 5 bases; nucleotides outside the gene matches: 9. The CDR3 length is 16 residues. The germline V gene has CDR1 MNHNY and CDR2 SVGAGI (reference sequence). The CDR3 DNA reads TGTGCCAGCAGTTCCCTAGACCGGGACAGGAATGAAAAACTGTTTTTT. It yields the protein CASSSLDRDRNEKLFF.

This clonotype has a handful of counts. The chain recombines TRBV7-6 with TRBJ2-1, with D possibly being TRBD1 (5 bases). Deletions cut 1 base from V and 5 bases from J, with 12 bases between. The CDR3 contains 15 residues. Germline V gives CDR1 SGHVS, CDR2 FNYEAQ. CDR3 residues: CASSLDVGDNNEQFF. The CDR3 DNA follows: TGTGCCAGCAGCTTAGACGTAGGGGATAACAATGAGCAGTTCTTC. Full variable domain (rest looked up from reference TRBV7-6 and TRBJ2-1): GAGVSQSPRYKVTKRGQDVALRCDPISGHVSLYWYRQALGQGPEFLTYFNYEAQQDKSGLPNDRFSAERPEGSISTLTIQRTEQRDSAMYRCASSLDVGDNNEQFFGPGTRLTVL.

This sequence joins TRBV7-2 and TRBJ2-1; D uncertain. From germline, CDR1 is SGHTA and CDR2 FQGNSA. V was clipped by 7 bases and J by 9 bases, with 16 bases between them. There are 13 residues in the CDR3. The CDR3 DNA reads as TGTGCCAGCACCCCATCCAGCTCCGGTGAGCAGTTCTTC. Translated, it gives CASTPSSSGEQFF. Filled out from reference TRBV7-2 and TRBJ2-1, the complete variable domain reads GAGVSQSPSNKVTEKGKDVELRCDPISGHTALYWYRQSLGQGLEFLIYFQGNSAPDKSGLPSDRFSAERTGGSVSTLTIQRTQQEDSAVYLCASTPSSSGEQFFGPGTRLTVL.

This clonotype was counted only a few times. The chain combines TRBV11-2 with TRBJ1-1, with TRBD1 identical over 9 bases. Germline V CDR1 and CDR2: SGHAT, FQNNGV. The CDR3 consists of 14 residues. J gave up 5 bases and V 5 bases, and 6 bases lay outside the gene matches. The CDR3, as DNA: TGTGCCAGCAGCCTGGGACAGGGCATGACTGAAGCTTTCTTT. Residues: CASSLGQGMTEAFF.

This chain links TRBV10-3 with TRBJ2-3; D gene ambiguous. Trimming removed 6 bases at V and 2 bases at J, with 9 bases between. The CDR3 spans 13 residues. Looked up from germline, CDR1 is ENHRY and CDR2 is SYGVKD. CDR3 in DNA: TGTGCCATCAGCCCTCCCAACACAGATACGCAGTATTTT. Translation gives CAISPPNTDTQYF.

This chain joins TRBV6-6 and TRBJ2-3; D possibly matches TRBD1 or TRBD2 (5 bases each). Trimming took off 2 bases at V and 6 bases at J, with 9 bases between the two ends. Germline CDR1 MNHNY, CDR2 SVGAGI (reference sequence). The CDR3 has 13 residues. CDR3 bases: TGTGCCAGCAGTTACCGGGGCCAGGATACGCAGTATTTT. This encodes CASSYRGQDTQYF.

The V call is TRBV2, the J call TRBJ2-7; the D gene is possibly TRBD1 (5 bases). Germline V lookup: CDR1 SNHLY, CDR2 FYNNEI. V lost 8 bases and J lost 7, with 27 bases in between. This CDR3 comprises 16 residues. The CDR3 is CASGATLQSHQREQYF. In nucleotides, the CDR3 is TGTGCCAGCGGGGCCACTTTACAGTCCCACCAACGTGAGCAGTACTTC.

This clonotype was recorded many times. The rearrangement uses TRBV5-6 and TRBJ1-4, with 9 bases identical to TRBD1. CDR3 length: 16 amino acids. Germline V gene lookup returns CDR1 SGHDT and CDR2 YYEEEE. V dropped 4 bases and J dropped 3; count of bases not matched to a gene: 7. The CDR3 sequence is CASSLLQGAANEKLFF. CDR3 bases: TGTGCCAGCAGCCTACTACAGGGGGCAGCTAATGAAAAACTGTTTTTT. Using reference TRBV5-6 and TRBJ1-4 for the parts outside the CDR3, the full variable domain is DAGVTQSPTHLIKTRGQQVTLRCSPKSGHDTVSWYQQALGQGPQFIFQYYEEEERQRGNFPDRFSGHQFPNYSSELNVNALLLGDSALYLCASSLLQGAANEKLFFGSGTQLSVL.

The rearrangement joins TRBV12-3 or TRBV12-4 to TRBJ2-2; D is uncertain. The CDR3 runs 11 residues. Trimming removed 4 bases at V and 9 bases at J, with 6 bases between. The CDR3 DNA sequence: TGTGCCAGCAGTTATTCCCGGGAGCTGTTTTTT. This sequence encodes CASSYSRELFF.

The chain carries TRBV27 and TRBJ1-2; no definite D call. The CDR3 contains 13 residues. The germline V and J ends were trimmed by 5 bases and 4 bases, with 11 bases remaining between them. Germline CDR1 reads MNHEY; CDR2 reads SMNVEV (reference sequence). As DNA, the CDR3 is TGTGCCAGCAGTCCCCGGGCCCCCTATGGCTACACCTTC. Translation gives CASSPRAPYGYTF.

This sequence joins TRBV24-1 and TRBJ2-1, with 10 nucleotides matching TRBD1. Germline values: CDR1 KGHDR, CDR2 SFDVKD. CDR3 length: 15 amino acids. Trimming removed 4 bases from V and 7 bases from J; junction bases left unmatched: 6. CDR3 loop: CATSDRGDRGNEQFF. CDR3 nucleotides: TGTGCCACCAGTGACCGAGGGGACAGGGGTAATGAGCAGTTCTTC.

This clonotype was observed at least ten times. The chain has TRBV6-4 and TRBJ2-3, with TRBD2 as a possible D gene (5 bases). The CDR3 is 16 amino acids. V lost 2 bases and J lost 2, with 14 bases in between. The germline CDR1 and CDR2 sequences are MRHNA and SNTAGT. This CDR3 is CASSDTSGSATDTQYF. CDR3 bases: TGTGCCAGCAGTGACACGTCGGGGAGCGCCACAGATACGCAGTATTTT.